This T cell receptor beta chain is drawn from a study of T cells in Graves' hyperthyroidism and ophthalmopathy. This clonotype was seen many times. The target antigen is unknown. Findings and limits, study-wide: Appearing also in blood were most of the thyroid clonotypes expanded above 0.001.

TCR beta CDR3 region amplification was performed from RNA transcripts. A first-round RT-PCR of the TCR CDR3 used the HTBI primer set. TCRdb re-called the multiplex PCR reads through MiXCR, storing one row per CDR3 protein. The table includes about 130,000 distinct CDR3 sequences, around 20% detected once. Patients aged 18 to 65 had newly diagnosed hyperthyroidism lasting under 2 months. Lactation, pregnancy, other autoimmune disease or uncontrolled infection led to exclusion of patients. The V and J ends lost 3 bases and 4 bases respectively, with 21 bases between them. This CDR3 region has 16 residues. Germline loops: CDR1 DFQATT, CDR2 SNEGSKA (reference sequence).

Material: blood. The source is a woman aged 50 to 60 with Graves' hyperthyroidism that later progressed to Graves' ophthalmopathy. The J gene is TRBJ1-1, the V gene TRBV20-1; D gene uncertain. The CDR3 sequence is CSASPLVRQAGTEAFF. CDR3 nucleotide sequence: TGCAGTGCTAGTCCCTTGGTGCGGCAGGCGGGCACTGAAGCTTTCTTT.